The sequence of this T cell receptor beta chain was determined in a study of cytomegalovirus exposure and HLA in healthy donors. Study findings and constraints: 150 to 200 TCR beta chains were listed as cytomegalovirus-associated.

With 60 Vbeta and 13 Jbeta primers, the PCR was carried out. Generated by immunoSEQ multiplex PCR, the TCRdb table keeps only in-frame clones and is missing some. The sample records 100,000 to 150,000 clones, 82% being singletons. Between the trimmed V and J ends, which lost 4 bases and 4 bases, there was a span of 13 bases. This CDR3 contains 14 residues. CDR1 MDHEN and CDR2 SYDVKM come from the germline V gene. To note about this clone: The antigen remains unidentified.

The sample taken for sequencing was PBMCs. The V call is TRBV28, the J call TRBJ1-2; maybe TRBD1 (6 bases). This receptor was taken from a woman between 45 and 65 years old in good health and CMV-seropositive. The CDR3 DNA sequence: TGTGCCAGCAGTTCTGACGGGGGGCTCTATGGCTACACCTTC. This translates into CASSSDGGLYGYTF.